A single sample gave rise to the 3 T cell receptor beta chains below, sequenced in a study of T cells in women clearing cervical HPV infection. Clones were read by immunoSEQ multiplex PCR, and TCRdb kept only the in-frame ones, dropping some. The sample table includes some 43,000 clones. The sample consisted of blood buffy coat. The source is a woman between 18 and 69 years old with a cervical HPV16 infection that either progressed to CIN3+ or cleared (not recorded which).

Note on this clone: The missing CDR3 end, 3 residues past where the read stops, is filled in from the germline J gene. V is TRBV9 and J is TRBJ1-1; 11 bases align to TRBD1. This CDR3 has 15 amino acids. The V segment lost 0 bases and the J segment 2 bases; nucleotides outside the gene matches: 0. The germline gives CDR1 SGDLS, CDR2 YYNGEE. Incomplete CDR3 DNA: TGTGCCAGCAGCGTAGGGACAGGGGGCAACACTGAA. This encodes CASSVGTGGNTE. The full-length CDR3 reads as CASSVGTGGNTEAFF. Supplemented by reference TRBV9 and TRBJ1-1, the full variable domain reads DSGVTQTPKHLITATGQRVTLRCSPRSGDLSVYWYQQSLDQGLQFLIQYYNGEERAKGNILERFSAQQFPDLHSELNLSSLELGDSALYFCASSVGTGGNTEAFFGQGTRLTVV.

A remark on this clone: The sequence runs out 3 residues before the end of the CDR3; the remainder is reconstructed from the germline J gene. The V gene is TRBV5-1, the J gene TRBJ2-1; D is unclear. The CDR3 has 15 residues. The V and J ends lost 0 bases and 2 bases respectively, with 9 bases between them. Germline V gives CDR1 SGHRS, CDR2 YFSETQ. CDR3 DNA, as far as it was read: TGCGCCAGCAGCTTGGCGATGAGCGCCTACAATGAG. As protein: CASSLAMSAYNE. The CDR3 in its entirety is CASSLAMSAYNEQFF.

On this clone: The CDR3 goes on 3 residues after the read ends, and that part is filled in from the germline J gene. This chain joins TRBV6-2 or TRBV6-3 and TRBJ1-4, with a tentative D call TRBD1 (5 bases). Per germline, CDR1 MNHEY and CDR2 SVGEGT. The CDR3 has 14 residues. V was clipped by 5 bases and J by 5 bases, with 12 bases between them. CDR3 region: CASSGGGANEKLFF. The part of the CDR3 DNA that was read is TGTGCCAGCAGTGGAGGAGGGGCAAATGAAAAA.